The next 26 T cell receptor beta chains were all read from a single sample in a study of T cells expressing NK-cell markers. TCRdb re-called the 5' RACE reads, yielding one record per CDR3 amino acid sequence without DNA. The sample has around 260,000 distinct CDR3 sequences. The source material was blood T cells: a sorted CD56 or NKG2C T cell subset, CD4+ or CD8+ T cells, or bulk PBMC T cells (not recorded which). Source of these receptors: a woman between 18 and 75 years old in good health.

This rearrangement joins TRBV29-1 to TRBJ2-5. This CDR3 has 15 amino acids. The V gene's germline CDR1 is SQVTM and CDR2 ANQGSEA. CDR3 loop: CSVEGIPAAIGTQYF.

The CDR3 loop is CASSPTRTPTYNQPQHF. The chain couples TRBV27 to TRBJ1-5; TCRdb's assignment of TRBD1 cannot be checked, as there is no DNA. CDR1 is MNHEY, CDR2 SMNVEV, per germline (reference sequence). There are 17 residues in the CDR3.

The chain recombines TRBV4-3 with TRBJ1-1; with no DNA, the TCRdb D assignment of TRBD1 cannot be verified. The CDR3 consists of 17 residues. CDR1 is LGHNA and CDR2 is YSLEER in the germline V gene. CDR3 sequence: CASSQGQFISLNTEAFF.

The V and J genes are TRBV18 and TRBJ1-6. Germline-derived CDR1 and CDR2 are KGHSH and LQKENI. There are 15 residues in the CDR3. The CDR3 is CASSPDQNLNSPLHF.

The chain has TRBV4-3 and TRBJ2-1; TCRdb picks TRBD2, but there is no DNA to check that call. The CDR3 runs 12 residues. The germline gives CDR1 LGHNA, CDR2 YSLEER. CDR3: CASSQEPGLATF.

The rearrangement joins TRBV3-1 to TRBJ2-3; there is no DNA to check the TCRdb D call of TRBD1. Germline lookup yields CDR1 LGHDT and CDR2 YNNKEL (reference sequence). The CDR3 is 12 residues long. CDR3 loop: CASSSPGDTQYF.

The genes are TRBV5-5 and TRBJ1-6. Per germline, CDR1 SGHKS and CDR2 YYEKEE (reference sequence). This CDR3 is built from 15 residues. The CDR3 sequence: CASSFGVSSNSPLHF. The full variable domain, in which reference TRBV5-5 and TRBJ1-6 provide the parts outside the CDR3, is DAGVTQSPTHLIKTRGQQVTLRCSPISGHKSVSWYQQVLGQGPQFIFQYYEKEERGRGNFPDRFSARQFPNYSSELNVNALLLGDSALYLCASSFGVSSNSPLHFGNGTRLTVT.

J is TRBJ1-4 and V is TRBV6-5. Germline V gene data show CDR1 as MNHEY and CDR2 as SVGAGI. The CDR3 is made up of 15 amino acids. Here the CDR3 reads CASSYRGGRNEKLFF.

The chain carries TRBV20-1 and TRBJ1-1; TCRdb lists TRBD1, though no DNA is available to test this call. The CDR3 contains 14 residues. CDR1 DFQATT and CDR2 SNEGSKA come from the germline V gene (reference sequence). The CDR3 loop is CSAQGAGRWTEAFF.

The genes are TRBV20-1 and TRBJ1-6. Germline values: CDR1 DFQATT, CDR2 SNEGSKA (reference sequence). There are 15 residues in the CDR3. CDR3 amino acids: CSARDSGSYNSPLHF.

The CDR3 reads CASSLGQYNEQFF. The chain recombines TRBV12-3 or TRBV12-4 with TRBJ2-1; with no DNA, the TCRdb D assignment of TRBD1 cannot be verified. CDR3 length: 13 residues.

The V call is TRBV4-2, the J call TRBJ1-5; TCRdb outputs TRBD1, but without DNA this stays unchecked. CDR3 size: 15 residues. The germline gives CDR1 LGHNA, CDR2 YNFKEQ. CDR3 in amino acids: CASSQDRGVNQPQHF.

The chain joins TRBV27 to TRBJ2-2; the D gene TCRdb calls, TRBD2, cannot be checked with no DNA. Germline CDR1 reads MNHEY; CDR2 reads SMNVEV (reference sequence). The length of the CDR3 is 17 residues. CDR3 amino acids: CASSLAPSGPNTGELFF.

The V call is TRBV4-2, the J call TRBJ2-2. The CDR3 has 14 amino acids. Germline values: CDR1 LGHNA, CDR2 YNFKEQ. CDR3 loop: CASSQDLVAGELFF.

The rearrangement uses TRBV6-5 and TRBJ1-1. The germline V gene has CDR1 MNHEY and CDR2 SVGAGI. The CDR3 totals 15 residues. CDR3 residues: CASSYRVGASTEAFF.

V gene TRBV30 combines with J gene TRBJ2-7; TCRdb lists TRBD2, though no DNA is available to test this call. The CDR3 consists of 12 residues. CDR1 is GTSNPN, CDR2 SVGIG, per germline (reference sequence). This CDR3 reads CAWTSGAYEQYF.

The chain uses TRBV5-1 and TRBJ2-3; as DNA is missing, the TRBD2 call by TCRdb cannot be tested. The CDR3 sequence is 16 residues long. CDR1 and CDR2 (germline): SGHRS, YFSETQ. CDR3 residues: CASSPPASAGADTQYF.

The chain links TRBV11-3 to TRBJ1-1; as DNA is missing, the TRBD1 call by TCRdb cannot be tested. Germline CDR1 reads SGHNT; CDR2 reads YENEEA. The CDR3 consists of 15 residues. The CDR3 here is CASSPSTGRPAEAFF.

The V and J genes are TRBV7-2 and TRBJ2-3; TCRdb selects TRBD1, and the lack of DNA leaves this call unchecked. There are 14 residues in the CDR3. Germline V gene lookup returns CDR1 SGHTA and CDR2 FQGNSA. The CDR3: CASSYGGSGDTQYF.

The J gene is TRBJ1-1, the V gene TRBV20-1; TCRdb selects TRBD1, and the lack of DNA leaves this call unchecked. The CDR3 covers 13 residues. Per germline, CDR1 DFQATT and CDR2 SNEGSKA (reference sequence). CDR3 region: CSASDYRATEAFF.

The chain couples TRBV5-8 to TRBJ1-1. This CDR3 comprises 14 residues. Germline V gene sequence: CDR1 SGHTS, CDR2 YDEGEE. This CDR3 reads CASSWMGGNTEAFF.

This rearrangement joins TRBV5-1 to TRBJ1-1. The CDR3 totals 14 residues. CDR1 SGHRS and CDR2 YFSETQ come from the germline V gene. CDR3 sequence: CASSRTGANTEAFF.

The rearrangement links TRBV12-3 or TRBV12-4 to TRBJ2-1; TCRdb picks TRBD2, but there is no DNA to check that call. CDR3 length equals 12 residues. CDR3 loop: CASCPPDRGLFF.

The V gene is TRBV7-2, the J gene TRBJ2-1; the D call of TRBD1 rests on TCRdb alone, since no DNA is present to check it. This CDR3 contains 15 residues. Germline-derived CDR1 and CDR2 are SGHTA and FQGNSA. The CDR3 sequence: CASSTTLRGGNEQFF.

V and J are TRBV2 and TRBJ2-2; TCRdb's D call, TRBD1, is unchecked because there is no DNA. The germline CDR1 and CDR2 sequences are SNHLY and FYNNEI. The CDR3 length is 16 residues. CDR3 loop: CASSGAVGGTTGELFF.

The chain joins TRBV20-1 to TRBJ1-4; TCRdb's assignment of TRBD1 cannot be checked, as there is no DNA. The CDR3 runs 17 residues. The germline V gene has CDR1 DFQATT and CDR2 SNEGSKA (reference sequence). The CDR3 protein is CSARKDRGHGRNEKLFF.